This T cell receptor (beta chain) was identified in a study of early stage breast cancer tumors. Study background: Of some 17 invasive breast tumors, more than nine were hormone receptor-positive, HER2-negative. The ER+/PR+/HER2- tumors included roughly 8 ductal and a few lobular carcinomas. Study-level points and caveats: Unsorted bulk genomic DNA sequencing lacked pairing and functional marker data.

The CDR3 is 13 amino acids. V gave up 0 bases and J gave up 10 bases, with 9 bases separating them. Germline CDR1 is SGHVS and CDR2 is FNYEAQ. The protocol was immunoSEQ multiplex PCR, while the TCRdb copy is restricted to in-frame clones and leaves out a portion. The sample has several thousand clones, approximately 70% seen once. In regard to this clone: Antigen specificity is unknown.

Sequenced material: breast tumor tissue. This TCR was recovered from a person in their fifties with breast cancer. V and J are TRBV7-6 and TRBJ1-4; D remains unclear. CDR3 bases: TGTGCCAGCAGCTTAGCCTCCGGGAGAAAACTGTTTTTT. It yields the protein CASSLASGRKLFF.